This TCR beta chain appears in the sequencing data of a study of T cells in Graves' hyperthyroidism and ophthalmopathy. The study, taken as a whole, reports: Ophthalmopathy was separated from stable hyperthyroidism by a 13 V-J model. A median 6.5 months before onset, the model predicted ophthalmopathy.

This clonotype was seen ten or more times. The antigen remains undetermined. RNA transcripts yielded amplified TCR beta CDR3 regions. When the TCR CDR3 underwent first-round RT-PCR, the HTBI primer set was used. TCRdb itself ran the multiplex PCR reads through MiXCR, one entry per CDR3 protein. This table holds a few hundred thousand distinct CDR3 sequences, 17% found once. The V gene's germline CDR1 is MNHNS and CDR2 SASEGT. The CDR3 consists of 15 residues. Trimming shortened V by 5 bases and J by 2 bases, and 16 bases separated the two germline ends. Individuals with ophthalmopathy presented a Clinical Activity Score of at least 3, a NOSPECS grade of at least 4 and a duration under 3 months. Researchers barred patients who had uncontrolled infection, other autoimmune disease, pregnancy or lactation.

This sequence was found in a woman aged 18-29 years with Graves' ophthalmopathy. What was sequenced was blood. J is TRBJ2-7 and V is TRBV6-1; a possible D gene is TRBD1 (6 bases). CDR3 nucleotide sequence: TGTGCCAGCAGTTTCATCGGACAGCCGACCTACGAGCAGTACTTC. Protein: CASSFIGQPTYEQYF.